Given below is one TCR beta chain in context. These data belong to a study of cytomegalovirus exposure and HLA in healthy donors. The germline V and J ends were trimmed by 5 bases and 0 bases, with 12 bases remaining between them. Germline-derived CDR1 and CDR2 are LNHDA and SQIVND (reference sequence). The CDR3 has 15 amino acids. Researchers ran the PCR with 60 Vbeta and 13 Jbeta primers. TCRdb keeps only in-frame clones here, not all; method: immunoSEQ multiplex PCR. The data show some 160,000 clones, about four fifths seen once. This TCR was sampled from a woman in her fifties or sixties in good health and CMV-seronegative. The V call is TRBV19, the J call TRBJ2-3; a possible D gene is TRBD1 (5 bases). The sequencing sample was made of PBMCs. This CDR3 reads CASSETGFSTDTQYF. The DNA for the CDR3 is TGTGCCAGTAGTGAAACAGGCTTTAGCACAGATACGCAGTATTTT.